The clone carrying this T cell receptor (beta chain) was counted a few times. Its specificity is unknown. Trimming at V came to 7 bases and at J to 6 bases, leaving 10 bases not matched to a gene. Germline loops: CDR1 MNHNY, CDR2 SVGAGI (reference sequence). CDR3 length: 15 amino acids. The data belong to a study of identical twins. Findings of the study overall: Analyses of zero insertions could, in part, be confounded by invariant MAIT and iNKT cells. Out-of-frame beta chain sequences displayed weaker excess sharing between twins. Whereas memory repertoires showed no such difference, abundant cord blood beta clonotypes carried fewer insertions.

The authors used template switching to add a universal primer site and gave cDNA unique molecular identifiers. MiXCR, applied by TCRdb to the 5' RACE reads, yields one record per CDR3 protein. Of fewer than 650,000 distinct CDR3 sequences listed, more than 9% were seen once; the top ten hold more than 2.5%. This same sample was also taken into another study, of yellow fever vaccine responses in identical twins.

This chain links TRBV6-6 with TRBJ1-5; 9 nucleotides line up with TRBD1. Sequencing input: PBMCs. The receptor's source is a woman aged 18-29 years in good health. The CDR3 loop is CASTHGGQGPQPQHF. Here the CDR3 DNA reads TGTGCCAGCACTCACGGGGGACAGGGCCCTCAGCCCCAGCATTTT.